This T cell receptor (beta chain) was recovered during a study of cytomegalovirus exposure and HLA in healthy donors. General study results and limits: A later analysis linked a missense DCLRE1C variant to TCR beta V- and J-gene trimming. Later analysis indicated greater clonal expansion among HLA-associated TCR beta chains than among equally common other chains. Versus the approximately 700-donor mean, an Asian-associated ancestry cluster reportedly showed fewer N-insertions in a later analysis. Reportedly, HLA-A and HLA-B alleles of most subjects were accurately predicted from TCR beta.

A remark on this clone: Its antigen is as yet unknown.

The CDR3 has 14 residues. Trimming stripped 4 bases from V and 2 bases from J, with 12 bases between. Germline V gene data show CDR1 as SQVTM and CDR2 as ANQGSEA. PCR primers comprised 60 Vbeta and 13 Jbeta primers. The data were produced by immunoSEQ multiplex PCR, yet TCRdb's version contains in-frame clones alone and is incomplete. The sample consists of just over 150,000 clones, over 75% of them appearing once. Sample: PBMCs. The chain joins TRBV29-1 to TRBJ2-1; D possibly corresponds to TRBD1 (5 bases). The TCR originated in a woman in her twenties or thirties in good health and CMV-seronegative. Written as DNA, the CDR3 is TGCAGCGTTGCACCCAGGGCCACCTACAATGAGCAGTTCTTC. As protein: CSVAPRATYNEQFF.